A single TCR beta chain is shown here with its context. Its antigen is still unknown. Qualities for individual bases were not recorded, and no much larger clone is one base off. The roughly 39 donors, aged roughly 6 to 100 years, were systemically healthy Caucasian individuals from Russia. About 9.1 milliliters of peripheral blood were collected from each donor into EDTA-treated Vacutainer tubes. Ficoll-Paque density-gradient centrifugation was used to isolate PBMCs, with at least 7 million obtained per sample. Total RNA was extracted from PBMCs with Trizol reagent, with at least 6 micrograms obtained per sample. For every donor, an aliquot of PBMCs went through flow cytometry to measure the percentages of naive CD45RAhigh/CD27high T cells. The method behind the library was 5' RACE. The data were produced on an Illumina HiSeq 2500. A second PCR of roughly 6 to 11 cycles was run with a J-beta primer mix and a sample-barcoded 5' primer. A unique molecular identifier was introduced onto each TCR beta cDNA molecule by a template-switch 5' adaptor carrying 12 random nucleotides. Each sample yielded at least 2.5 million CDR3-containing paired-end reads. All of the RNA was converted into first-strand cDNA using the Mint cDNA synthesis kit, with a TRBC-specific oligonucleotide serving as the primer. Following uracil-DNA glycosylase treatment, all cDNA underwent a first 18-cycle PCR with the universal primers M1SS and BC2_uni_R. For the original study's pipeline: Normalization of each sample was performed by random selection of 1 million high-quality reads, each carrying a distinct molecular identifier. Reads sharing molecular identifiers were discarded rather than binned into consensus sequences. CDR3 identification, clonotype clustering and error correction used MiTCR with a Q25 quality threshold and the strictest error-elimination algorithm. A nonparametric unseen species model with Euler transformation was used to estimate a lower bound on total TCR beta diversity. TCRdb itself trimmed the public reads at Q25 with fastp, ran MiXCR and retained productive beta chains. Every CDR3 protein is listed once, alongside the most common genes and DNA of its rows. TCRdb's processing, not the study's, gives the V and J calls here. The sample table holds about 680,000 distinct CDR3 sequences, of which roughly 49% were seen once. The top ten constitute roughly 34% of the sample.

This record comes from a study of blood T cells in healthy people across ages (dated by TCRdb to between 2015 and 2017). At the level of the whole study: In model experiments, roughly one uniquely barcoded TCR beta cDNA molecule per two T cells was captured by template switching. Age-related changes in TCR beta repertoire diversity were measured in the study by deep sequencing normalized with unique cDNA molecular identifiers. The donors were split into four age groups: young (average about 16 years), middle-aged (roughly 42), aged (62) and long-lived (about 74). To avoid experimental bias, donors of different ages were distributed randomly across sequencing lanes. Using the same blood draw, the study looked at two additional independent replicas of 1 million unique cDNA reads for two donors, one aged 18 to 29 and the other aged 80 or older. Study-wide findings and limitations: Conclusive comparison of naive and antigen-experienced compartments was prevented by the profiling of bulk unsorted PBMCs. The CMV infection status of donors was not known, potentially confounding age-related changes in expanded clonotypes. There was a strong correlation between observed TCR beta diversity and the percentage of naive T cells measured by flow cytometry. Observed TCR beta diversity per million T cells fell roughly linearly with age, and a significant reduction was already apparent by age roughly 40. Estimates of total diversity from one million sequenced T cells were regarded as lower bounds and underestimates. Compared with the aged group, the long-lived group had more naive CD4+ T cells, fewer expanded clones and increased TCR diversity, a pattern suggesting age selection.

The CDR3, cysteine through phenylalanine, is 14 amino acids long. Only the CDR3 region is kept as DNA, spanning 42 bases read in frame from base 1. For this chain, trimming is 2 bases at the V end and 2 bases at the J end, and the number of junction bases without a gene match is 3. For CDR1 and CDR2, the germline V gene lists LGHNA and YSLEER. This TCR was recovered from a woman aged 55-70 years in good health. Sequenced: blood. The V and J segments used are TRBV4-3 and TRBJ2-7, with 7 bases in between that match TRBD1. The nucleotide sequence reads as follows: TGCGCCAGCAGCCAACTAACAGGGGCCTACGAGCAGTACTTC. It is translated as CASSQLTGAYEQYF.